The 18 T cell receptor beta chains given below trace back to one sample, sequenced in a study of low-dose radiotherapy and immunotherapy resistance in tumors. Both TCRalpha and TCRbeta chains were reverse transcribed with V-gene-specific primers. The authors ran 15 to 20 PCR cycles to amplify TCRs with a constant-region primer and V-primer adapter. TCRdb reprocessed the reads with MiXCR, giving one entry per CDR3 protein. Of approximately 42,000 distinct CDR3 sequences in the sample, 25% are singletons; the top ten hold 10%. Documented time point: after trial treatment. The sample's treatment: LDRT plus nivolumab, ipilimumab, low-dose cyclophosphamide and aspirin (RACIN trial). The input for sequencing was PBMCs, taken after low-dose radiotherapy plus immunotherapy. These receptors all stem from a male donor with prostate cancer.

This clonotype was recorded at least ten times. This sequence joins TRBV30 and TRBJ2-2; 7 positions match TRBD2. The V gene's germline CDR1 is GTSNPN and CDR2 SVGIG (reference sequence). The CDR3 has 15 amino acids. Trimming cost V 3 bases and J 5 bases; bases outside gene matches: 9. CDR3 loop: CAWRGGVRVTGELFF. CDR3 bases: TGTGCCTGGAGGGGAGGGGTCAGGGTGACCGGGGAGCTGTTTTTT.

The chain carries TRBV24-1 and TRBJ2-1; TRBD2 matches at 12 bases. Germline loops: CDR1 KGHDR, CDR2 SFDVKD. The trim removed 2 bases at V and 3 bases at J, leaving 1 base unmatched. CDR3 length: 16 residues. CDR3 sequence: CATSDSTSGSYNEQFF. For the CDR3, the DNA is TGTGCCACCAGTGATTCGACTAGCGGGAGCTACAATGAGCAGTTCTTC.

The chain combines TRBV3-1 with TRBJ2-1; D is perhaps TRBD2 (5 bases). The CDR3 has 13 residues. Germline V gene lookup returns CDR1 LGHDT and CDR2 YNNKEL (reference sequence). V was pared by 3 bases and J by 5 bases, with 8 bases between. The CDR3 region is CASSQIGNNEQFF. DNA of the CDR3: TGTGCCAGCAGCCAGATCGGGAACAATGAGCAGTTCTTC.

Concerning this clonotype: A much larger clone lies one base from this, so it may be a read error. The genes are TRBV9 and TRBJ2-1; 13 nucleotides match TRBD2. V lost 3 bases to trimming and J lost 9 bases; unmatched junction nucleotides: 12. CDR1 and CDR2 (germline): SGDLS, YYNGEE. This CDR3 has 17 residues. For the CDR3, the DNA is TGTGCCAGCAGCGAAGTGGCGGGGACTAGCGGGATAGGTGAGCAGTTCTTC. Protein sequence: CASSEVAGTSGIGEQFF.

The sample holds many counts of this clonotype. The rearrangement uses TRBV2 and TRBJ2-1; 10 bases are a match to TRBD2. The V gene end was trimmed by 8 bases and the J gene end by 9 bases; junction bases not matched to a gene: 13. The CDR3 totals 15 residues. Germline values: CDR1 SNHLY, CDR2 FYNNEI. CDR3 sequence (DNA): TGTGCCAGCTTGATTTCTAGCGGGAGCTTGGGTGAGCAGTTCTTC. Residues: CASLISSGSLGEQFF.

The chain recombines TRBV5-5 with TRBJ1-5; TRBD1 might be the D (6 bases). The germline V gene encodes CDR1 SGHKS and CDR2 YYEKEE (reference sequence). Deletions cut 4 bases from V and 3 bases from J, with 14 bases between. CDR3 length equals 15 residues. CDR3 residues: CASSPVRDINQPQHF. CDR3 nucleotides: TGTGCCAGCAGCCCAGTCCGGGACATCAATCAGCCCCAGCATTTT.

This clonotype has a count of ten or more. The chain uses TRBV28 and TRBJ1-2; weak D call: TRBD1 (6 bases). The germline V gene has CDR1 MDHEN and CDR2 SYDVKM. V dropped 5 bases and J dropped 5 bases, with 15 bases sitting between them. The CDR3 contains 14 residues. The DNA of the CDR3 is TGTGCCAGCAGTGCCCAGGGGTTTTGGTATGGCTACACCTTC. It yields the protein CASSAQGFWYGYTF.

The J gene is TRBJ1-1, the V gene TRBV3-1; D remains unclear. The CDR3 sequence is 13 residues long. Germline V gives CDR1 LGHDT, CDR2 YNNKEL (reference sequence). Deletions cut 2 bases from V and 4 bases from J, with 8 bases between. Here the CDR3 reads CASSQRGSTEAFF. The CDR3, as DNA: TGTGCCAGCAGCCAAAGAGGAAGCACTGAAGCTTTCTTT. Full variable domain (rest looked up from reference TRBV3-1 and TRBJ1-1): DTAVSQTPKYLVTQMGNDKSIKCEQNLGHDTMYWYKQDSKKFLKIMFSYNNKELIINETVPNRFSPKSPDKAHLNLHINSLELGDSAVYFCASSQRGSTEAFFGQGTRLTVV.

Many counts were recorded for this clonotype. V gene TRBV28 combines with J gene TRBJ2-3; 8 nucleotides agree with TRBD2. V dropped 6 bases and J dropped 3; count of bases not matched to a gene: 8. The CDR3 is 15 residues long. Germline CDR1 and CDR2: MDHEN and SYDVKM. CDR3 sequence reads: CASSPAGGRTDTQYF. For the CDR3, the DNA is TGTGCCAGCAGCCCCGCGGGCGGGAGGACAGATACGCAGTATTTT.

In its sample, this clonotype was seen many times. This chain joins TRBV9 and TRBJ2-5; D is possibly TRBD2 (6 bases). The CDR3 has 13 residues. V was pared by 3 bases and J by 7 bases, with 13 bases between. The germline gives CDR1 SGDLS, CDR2 YYNGEE. Here the CDR3 reads CASSDLAFGTQYF. The DNA of the CDR3 is TGTGCCAGCAGCGATCTAGCGTTCGGGACCCAGTACTTC.

This clonotype has ten or more counts. The chain combines TRBV6-1 with TRBJ1-5; D is possibly TRBD1 (6 bases). The CDR3 loop spans 14 amino acids. Looked up from germline, CDR1 is MNHNS and CDR2 is SASEGT. Trimming left V 7 bases short and J 11 bases short, with 21 bases between. Here the CDR3 reads CASTHGGQHSAQHF. The CDR3, as DNA: TGTGCCAGCACCCACGGGGGGCAGCACTCAGCCCAGCATTTT.

In its sample, this clonotype is medium-sized. The V and J genes are TRBV2 and TRBJ2-1; TRBD2 matches at 14 bases. The junction had 5 bases not matched to a gene; V was cut back by 6 bases and J by 1 base. Germline V gene data show CDR1 as SNHLY and CDR2 as FYNNEI. CDR3 length: 17 amino acids. The CDR3 nucleotides read TGTGCCAGCAGGGGGACTAGCGGGAGTGGGTCCTACAATGAGCAGTTCTTC. Protein sequence: CASRGTSGSGSYNEQFF.

This clonotype was observed many times. The rearrangement links TRBV2 to TRBJ2-1; 7 nucleotides align to TRBD2. This CDR3 is 14 amino acids long. With 4 bases clipped from V and 9 bases from J, the junction kept 9 bases outside the gene matches. Germline loops: CDR1 SNHLY, CDR2 FYNNEI. In nucleotides, the CDR3 is TGTGCCAGCAGTGGACGCCCGGGGGGATTTGAGCAGTTCTTC. Its translation is CASSGRPGGFEQFF.

This clonotype has a count of ten or more. V usage is TRBV30 and J usage is TRBJ1-5, with TRBD1 identical over 7 bases. The CDR3 spans 17 residues. Germline V gene data show CDR1 as GTSNPN and CDR2 as SVGIG (reference sequence). J lost 5 bases, V lost 2 bases, and 15 bases had no gene match. This chain's CDR3 is CAWSSTSRQGRHQPQHF. CDR3 bases: TGTGCCTGGAGTTCCACCAGCCGACAGGGCCGCCATCAGCCCCAGCATTTT.

In its sample, this clonotype was seen many times. This rearrangement joins TRBV7-2 to TRBJ2-1; tentatively, D is TRBD1 or TRBD2 (5 bases each). V was cut by 6 bases and J by 9 bases, with 12 bases left in between. This CDR3 contains 12 residues. Germline-derived CDR1 and CDR2 are SGHTA and FQGNSA. Here the CDR3 DNA reads TGTGCCAGCAGACAGGAACGGGGTGAGCAGTTCTTC. This sequence encodes CASRQERGEQFF. Full variable domain (outside the CDR3, taken from reference TRBV7-2 and TRBJ2-1): GAGVSQSPSNKVTEKGKDVELRCDPISGHTALYWYRQSLGQGLEFLIYFQGNSAPDKSGLPSDRFSAERTGGSVSTLTIQRTQQEDSAVYLCASRQERGEQFFGPGTRLTVL.

The CDR3 DNA is TGTGCCAGCAGCCAAGGGACAGGGGTCACCGGGGAGCTGTTTTTT. The encoded protein is CASSQGTGVTGELFF. J is TRBJ2-2 and V is TRBV3-1; TRBD1 aligns across 9 bases. In germline, CDR1 is LGHDT, CDR2 YNNKEL (reference sequence). The length of the CDR3 is 15 residues. Unmatched junction bases numbered 1, after V lost 1 base and J lost 4 bases.

This chain uses TRBV5-4 with TRBJ2-1, with 7 positions matching TRBD1. Germline CDR1 and CDR2: SGHNT and YYREEE (reference sequence). V trimming: 1 base; J trimming: 4 bases; junction bases outside the gene matches: 5. This CDR3 has 15 residues. The CDR3 nucleotides are TGTGCCAGCAGCTTGAGGCAGGGGGATTACAATGAGCAGTTCTTC. Translated, it gives CASSLRQGDYNEQFF. The entire variable domain, with the rest obtained from reference TRBV5-4 and TRBJ2-1, is as follows: ETGVTQSPTHLIKTRGQQVTLRCSSQSGHNTVSWYQQALGQGPQFIFQYYREEENGRGNFPPRFSGLQFPNYSSELNVNALELDDSALYLCASSLRQGDYNEQFFGPGTRLTVL.

This clonotype has a count of ten or more. The rearrangement uses TRBV19 and TRBJ1-2; weak D call: TRBD1 (5 bases). Germline values: CDR1 LNHDA, CDR2 SQIVND (reference sequence). Trimming took off 7 bases at V and 2 bases at J, with 8 bases between the two ends. The CDR3 spans 12 residues. CDR3 in DNA: TGTGCCAGTACGAGGGGCAACTATGGCTACACCTTC. It codes for CASTRGNYGYTF.